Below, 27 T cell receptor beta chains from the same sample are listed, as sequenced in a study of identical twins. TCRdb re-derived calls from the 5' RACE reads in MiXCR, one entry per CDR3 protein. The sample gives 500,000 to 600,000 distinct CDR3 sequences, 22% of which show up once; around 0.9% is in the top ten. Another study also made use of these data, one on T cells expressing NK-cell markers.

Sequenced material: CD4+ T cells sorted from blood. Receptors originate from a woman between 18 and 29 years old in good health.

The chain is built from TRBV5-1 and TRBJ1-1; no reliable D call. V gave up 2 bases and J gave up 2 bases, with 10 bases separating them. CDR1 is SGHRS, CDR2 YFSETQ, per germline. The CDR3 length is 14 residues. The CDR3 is CASSFSVANTEAFF. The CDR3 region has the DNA TGCGCCAGCAGCTTCTCCGTGGCCAACACTGAAGCTTTCTTT. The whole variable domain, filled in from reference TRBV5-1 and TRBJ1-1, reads KAGVTQTPRYLIKTRGQQVTLSCSPISGHRSVSWYQQTPGQGLQFLFEYFSETQRNKGNFPGRFSGRQFSNSRSEMNVSTLELGDSALYLCASSFSVANTEAFFGQGTRLTVV.

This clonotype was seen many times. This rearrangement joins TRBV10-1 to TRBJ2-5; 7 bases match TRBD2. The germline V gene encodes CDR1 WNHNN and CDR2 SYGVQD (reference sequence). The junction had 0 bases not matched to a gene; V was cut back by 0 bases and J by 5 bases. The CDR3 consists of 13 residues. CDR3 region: CASSESGGETQYF. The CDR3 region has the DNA TGCGCCAGCAGTGAGTCGGGGGGGGAGACCCAGTACTTC.

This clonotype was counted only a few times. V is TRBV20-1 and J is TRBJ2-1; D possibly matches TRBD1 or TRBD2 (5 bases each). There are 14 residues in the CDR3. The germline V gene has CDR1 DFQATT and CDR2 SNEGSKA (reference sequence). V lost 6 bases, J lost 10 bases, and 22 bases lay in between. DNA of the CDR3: TGCAGTGCCCTGGGGACGGGCAGGAGATGGGAGCAGTTCTTC. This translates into CSALGTGRRWEQFF.

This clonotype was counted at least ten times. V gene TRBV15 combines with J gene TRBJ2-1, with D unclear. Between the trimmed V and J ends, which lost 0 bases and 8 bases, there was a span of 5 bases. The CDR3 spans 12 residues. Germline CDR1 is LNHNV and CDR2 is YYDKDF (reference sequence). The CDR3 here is CATSRDRDEQFF. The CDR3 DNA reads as TGTGCCACCAGCAGAGATAGGGATGAGCAGTTCTTC. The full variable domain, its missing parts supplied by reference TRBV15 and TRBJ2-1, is DAMVIQNPRYQVTQFGKPVTLSCSQTLNHNVMYWYQQKSSQAPKLLFHYYDKDFNNEADTPDNFQSRRPNTSFCFLDIRSPGLGDTAMYLCATSRDRDEQFFGPGTRLTVL.

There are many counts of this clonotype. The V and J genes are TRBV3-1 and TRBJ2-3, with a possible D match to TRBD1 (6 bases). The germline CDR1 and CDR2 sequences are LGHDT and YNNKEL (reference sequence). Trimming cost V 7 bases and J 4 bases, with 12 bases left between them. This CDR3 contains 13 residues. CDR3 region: CASNLRGADTQYF. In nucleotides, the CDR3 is TGTGCCAGCAACCTCAGGGGTGCAGATACGCAGTATTTT.

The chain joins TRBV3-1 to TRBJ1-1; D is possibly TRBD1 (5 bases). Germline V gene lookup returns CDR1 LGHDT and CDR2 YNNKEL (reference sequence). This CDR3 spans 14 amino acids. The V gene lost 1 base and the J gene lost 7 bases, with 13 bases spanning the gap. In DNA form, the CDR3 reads TGTGCCAGCAGCCAAGGGCCGGGGAGGGGTGAAGCTTTCTTT. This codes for CASSQGPGRGEAFF.

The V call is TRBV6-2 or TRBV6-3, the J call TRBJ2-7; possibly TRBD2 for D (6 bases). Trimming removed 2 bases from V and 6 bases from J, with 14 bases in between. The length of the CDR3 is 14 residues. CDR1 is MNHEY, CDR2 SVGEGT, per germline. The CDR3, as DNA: TGTGCCAGCAGTTACACCCCGACTAGGAGCGAGCAGTACTTC. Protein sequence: CASSYTPTRSEQYF.

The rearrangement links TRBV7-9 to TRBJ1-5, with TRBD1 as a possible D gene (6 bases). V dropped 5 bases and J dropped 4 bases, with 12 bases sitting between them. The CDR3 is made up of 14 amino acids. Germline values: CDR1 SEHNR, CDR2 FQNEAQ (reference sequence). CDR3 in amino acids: CASSTGQGNQPQHF. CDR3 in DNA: TGTGCCAGCAGCACAGGGCAAGGGAATCAGCCCCAGCATTTT. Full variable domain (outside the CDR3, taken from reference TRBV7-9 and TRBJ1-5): DTGVSQNPRHKITKRGQNVTFRCDPISEHNRLYWYRQTLGQGPEFLTYFQNEAQLEKSRLLSDRFSAERPKGSFSTLEIQRTEQGDSAMYLCASSTGQGNQPQHFGDGTRLSIL.

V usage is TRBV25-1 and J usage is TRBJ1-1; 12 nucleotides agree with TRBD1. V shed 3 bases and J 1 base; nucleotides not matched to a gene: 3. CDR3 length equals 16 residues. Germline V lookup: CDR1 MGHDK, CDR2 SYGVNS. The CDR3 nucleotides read TGTGCCAGCAGTGAGCTGGGACAGGGGGCGAACACTGAAGCTTTCTTT. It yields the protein CASSELGQGANTEAFF.

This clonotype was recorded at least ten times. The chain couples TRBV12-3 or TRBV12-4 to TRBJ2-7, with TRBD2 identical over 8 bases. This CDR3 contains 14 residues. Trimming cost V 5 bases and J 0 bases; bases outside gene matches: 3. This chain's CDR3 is CASSLSGISYEQYF. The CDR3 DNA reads TGTGCCAGCAGTCTTAGCGGGATCTCCTACGAGCAGTACTTC.

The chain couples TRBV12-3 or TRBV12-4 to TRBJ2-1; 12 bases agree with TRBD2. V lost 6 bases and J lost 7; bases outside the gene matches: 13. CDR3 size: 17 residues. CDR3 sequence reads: CASSPTSGRVFKNEQFF. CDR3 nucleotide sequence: TGTGCCAGCAGCCCGACTAGCGGGAGAGTTTTTAAGAATGAGCAGTTCTTC.

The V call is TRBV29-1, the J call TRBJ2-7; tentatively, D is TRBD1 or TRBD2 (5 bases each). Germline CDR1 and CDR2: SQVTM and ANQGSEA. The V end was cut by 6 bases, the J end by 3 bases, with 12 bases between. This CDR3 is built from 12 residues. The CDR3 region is CSVRDGYYEQYF. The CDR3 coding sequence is TGCAGCGTCCGGGACGGCTACTACGAGCAGTACTTC.

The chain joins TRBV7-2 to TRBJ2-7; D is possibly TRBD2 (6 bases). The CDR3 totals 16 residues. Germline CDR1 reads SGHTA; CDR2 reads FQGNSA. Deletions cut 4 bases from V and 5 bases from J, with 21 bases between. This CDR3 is CASSSHPRLVGHEQYF. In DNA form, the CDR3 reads TGTGCCAGCAGCTCCCATCCTAGACTAGTTGGCCACGAGCAGTACTTC. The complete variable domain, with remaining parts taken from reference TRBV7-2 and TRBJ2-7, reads GAGVSQSPSNKVTEKGKDVELRCDPISGHTALYWYRQSLGQGLEFLIYFQGNSAPDKSGLPSDRFSAERTGGSVSTLTIQRTQQEDSAVYLCASSSHPRLVGHEQYFGPGTRLTVT.

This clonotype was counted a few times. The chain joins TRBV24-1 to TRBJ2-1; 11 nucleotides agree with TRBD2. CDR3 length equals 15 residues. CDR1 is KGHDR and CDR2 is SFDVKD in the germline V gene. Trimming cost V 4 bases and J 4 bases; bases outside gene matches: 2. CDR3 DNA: TGTGCCACCAGTGAGACTAGCGGGATGTACAATGAGCAGTTCTTC. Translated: CATSETSGMYNEQFF.

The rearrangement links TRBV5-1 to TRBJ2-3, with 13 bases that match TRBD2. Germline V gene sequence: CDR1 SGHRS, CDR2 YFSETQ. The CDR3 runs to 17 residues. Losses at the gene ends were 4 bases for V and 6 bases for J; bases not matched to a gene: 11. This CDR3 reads CASSPSPLAGGLDTQYF. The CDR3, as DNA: TGCGCCAGCAGCCCGAGCCCACTAGCGGGGGGGCTGGATACGCAGTATTTT.

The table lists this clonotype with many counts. CDR3 amino acids: CASSRSSGSYEQYF. DNA for the CDR3: TGTGCCAGCTCCAGGAGTAGCGGGAGTTACGAGCAGTACTTC. The chain uses TRBV7-2 and TRBJ2-7; TRBD2 matches 9 bases. V dropped 8 bases and J dropped 4; count of bases not matched to a gene: 9. The CDR3 contains 14 residues. CDR1 SGHTA and CDR2 FQGNSA come from the germline V gene.

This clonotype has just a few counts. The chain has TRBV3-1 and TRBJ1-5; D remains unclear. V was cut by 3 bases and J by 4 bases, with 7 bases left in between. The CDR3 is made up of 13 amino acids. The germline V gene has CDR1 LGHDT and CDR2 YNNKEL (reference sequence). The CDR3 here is CASSQQVNQPQHF. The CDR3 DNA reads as TGTGCCAGCAGCCAGCAGGTTAATCAGCCCCAGCATTTT.

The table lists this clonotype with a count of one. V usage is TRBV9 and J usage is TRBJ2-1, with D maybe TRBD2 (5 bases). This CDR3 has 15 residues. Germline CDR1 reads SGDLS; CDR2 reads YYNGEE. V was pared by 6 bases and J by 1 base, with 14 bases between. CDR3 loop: CASTPGRISYNEQFF. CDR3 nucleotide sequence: TGTGCCAGCACGCCGGGGAGAATTTCCTACAATGAGCAGTTCTTC.

The DNA of the CDR3 is TGTGCCAGCAGTTTACTGGGAGGGGGACTGTTTTTT. It encodes CASSLLGGGLFF. The chain has TRBV12-3 or TRBV12-4 and TRBJ1-4, with D tentatively TRBD1 (6 bases). V was cut by 2 bases and J by 13 bases, with 11 bases left in between. This CDR3 has 12 amino acids.

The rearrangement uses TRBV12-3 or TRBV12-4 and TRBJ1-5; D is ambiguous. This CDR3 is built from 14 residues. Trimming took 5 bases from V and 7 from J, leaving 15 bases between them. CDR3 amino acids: CASSISGVMQPQHF. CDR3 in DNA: TGTGCCAGCAGTATCTCTGGGGTAATGCAGCCCCAGCATTTT.

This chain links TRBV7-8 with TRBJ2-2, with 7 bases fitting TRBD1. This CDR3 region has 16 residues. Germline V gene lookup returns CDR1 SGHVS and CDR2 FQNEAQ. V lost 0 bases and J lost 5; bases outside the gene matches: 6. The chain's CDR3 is CASSLAGMTGTGELFF. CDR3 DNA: TGTGCCAGCAGCTTAGCGGGGATGACAGGGACCGGGGAGCTGTTTTTT.

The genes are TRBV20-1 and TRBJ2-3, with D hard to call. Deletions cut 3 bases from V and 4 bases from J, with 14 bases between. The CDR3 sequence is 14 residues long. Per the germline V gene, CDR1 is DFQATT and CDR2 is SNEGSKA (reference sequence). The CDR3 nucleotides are TGCAGTGCTAGTCGTCTACCCCTGGCAGATACGCAGTATTTT. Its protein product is CSASRLPLADTQYF.

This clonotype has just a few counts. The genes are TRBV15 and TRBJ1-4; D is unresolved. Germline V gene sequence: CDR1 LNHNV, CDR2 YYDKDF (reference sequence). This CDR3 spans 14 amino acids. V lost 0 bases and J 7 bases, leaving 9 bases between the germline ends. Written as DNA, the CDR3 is TGTGCCACCAGCAGAGATTATGCGTTTGAAAAACTGTTTTTT. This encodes CATSRDYAFEKLFF.

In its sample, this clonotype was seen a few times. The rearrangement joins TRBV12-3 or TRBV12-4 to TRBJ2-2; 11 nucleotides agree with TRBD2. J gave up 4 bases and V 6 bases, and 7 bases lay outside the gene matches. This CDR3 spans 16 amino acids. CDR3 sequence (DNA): TGTGCCAGCAGCACTAGCGGGAGTGCGGGCACCGGGGAGCTGTTTTTT. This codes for CASSTSGSAGTGELFF.

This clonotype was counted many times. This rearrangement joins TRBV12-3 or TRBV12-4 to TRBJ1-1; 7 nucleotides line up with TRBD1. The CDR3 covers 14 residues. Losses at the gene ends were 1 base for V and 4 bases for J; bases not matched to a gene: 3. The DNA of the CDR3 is TGTGCCAGCAGTTTAGAGACAGGGACCACTGAAGCTTTCTTT. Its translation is CASSLETGTTEAFF.

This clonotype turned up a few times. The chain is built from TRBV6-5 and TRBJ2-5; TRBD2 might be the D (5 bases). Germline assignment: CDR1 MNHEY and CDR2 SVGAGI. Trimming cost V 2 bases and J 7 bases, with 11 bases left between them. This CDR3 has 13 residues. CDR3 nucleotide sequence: TGTGCCAGCAGTTACACTAGGCTCGGGACCCAGTACTTC. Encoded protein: CASSYTRLGTQYF.

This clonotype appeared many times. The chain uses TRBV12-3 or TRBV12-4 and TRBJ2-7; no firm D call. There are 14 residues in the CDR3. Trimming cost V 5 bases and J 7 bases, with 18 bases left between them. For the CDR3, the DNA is TGTGCCAGCAGTCTTGGACGCTCGCGCCTGGAGCAGTACTTC. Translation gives CASSLGRSRLEQYF.